This TCR beta chain stems from a study of control samples from healthy donors and cancer patients. Details on this clone: This same CDR3 is encoded by further DNA sequences in the sample.

Sequencing used immunoSEQ multiplex PCR; TCRdb keeps in-frame clones, though not all of them. The top ten hold 0.58% of the sample, which has 100,000 to 150,000 clones, around 92% seen once. The clonotype originates from a man older than 75 with head and neck cancer. The source material was PBMCs.

Written as DNA, the CDR3 is TGCGCCAGCAGCTTGGACGGAATGAACACTGAAGCTTTCTTT. As protein: CASSLDGMNTEAFF. The J gene is TRBJ1-1, the V gene TRBV5-1; D is unclear. Trimming shortened V by 0 bases and J by 0 bases, and 6 bases separated the two germline ends. Germline assignment: CDR1 SGHRS and CDR2 YFSETQ. This CDR3 has 14 amino acids.